The entry below gives a single T cell receptor beta chain sequence along with its context. In the source study's methods: Estimation of nucleated cell counts was performed using reference gene primer amplification. Clones were sequenced by immunoSEQ multiplex PCR, and TCRdb holds only the in-frame ones, with some missing. V and J calls and clone size are those listed in that table; D and trimming were worked out from the DNA. The sample contains 150,000 to 170,000 clones, 76% of which appear only once. These data come from a study of blood T cell repertoires in COVID-19. Study context: COVID-19 samples from acute and convalescent phases originated in the United States, Italy and Spain. Sources were T cells, B-cell-depleted T cells, or PBMCs; the material itself was cDNA or gDNA.

Per germline, CDR1 MNHNY and CDR2 SVGAGI (reference sequence). CDR3 length: 13 amino acids. V was cut by 0 bases and J by 2 bases, with 5 bases left in between. The sequence was obtained from an elderly woman with acute or convalescent COVID-19. The chain combines TRBV6-6 with TRBJ2-7; maybe TRBD2 (5 bases). Material for sequencing was peripheral blood. The CDR3 DNA follows: TGTGCCAGCAGTTACTCCGGGACCTACGAGCAGTACTTC. Translated: CASSYSGTYEQYF.